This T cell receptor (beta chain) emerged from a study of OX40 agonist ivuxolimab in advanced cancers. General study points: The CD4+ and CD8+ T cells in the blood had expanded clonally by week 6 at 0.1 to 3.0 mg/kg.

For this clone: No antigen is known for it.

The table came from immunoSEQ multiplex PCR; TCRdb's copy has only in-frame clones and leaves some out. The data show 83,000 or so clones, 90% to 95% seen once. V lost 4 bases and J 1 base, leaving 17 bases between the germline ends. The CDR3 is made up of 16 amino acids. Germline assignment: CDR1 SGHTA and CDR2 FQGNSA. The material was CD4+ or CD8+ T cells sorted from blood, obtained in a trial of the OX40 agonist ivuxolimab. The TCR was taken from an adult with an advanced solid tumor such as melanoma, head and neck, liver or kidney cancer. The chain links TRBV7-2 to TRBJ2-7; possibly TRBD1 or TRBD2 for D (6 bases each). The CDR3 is CASSSLGGARSYEQYF. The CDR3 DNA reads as TGTGCCAGCAGCTCCCTGGGGGGCGCGCGATCCTACGAGCAGTACTTC.